The 24 T cell receptor beta chains below all came from one sample that was sequenced in a study of blood T cell repertoires in COVID-19. Assay used: immunoSEQ multiplex PCR; TCRdb lists only in-frame clones, some missing. This sample has under 100,000 clones; about 88% occur once, and the top ten carry over 5%. What was sequenced was peripheral blood. The receptor set was obtained from a man between 40 and 49 years old with acute or convalescent COVID-19.

This chain links TRBV5-6 with TRBJ2-7, with a possible D match to TRBD1 (5 bases). Looked up from germline, CDR1 is SGHDT and CDR2 is YYEEEE. V was trimmed by 0 bases and J by 0 bases, leaving 7 bases between them. This CDR3 spans 14 amino acids. Here the CDR3 reads CASSLVRGSYEQYF. As DNA, the CDR3 is TGTGCCAGCAGCTTGGTTAGGGGCTCCTACGAGCAGTACTTC.

The chain recombines TRBV30 with TRBJ1-6; 8 bases map to TRBD1. With V trimmed by 8 bases and J by 3 bases, 9 bases remained unmatched. Germline V gene lookup returns CDR1 GTSNPN and CDR2 SVGIG (reference sequence). The CDR3 totals 15 residues. For the CDR3, the DNA is TGTGCCGGAAAGACAGGGGCCGTCTATAATTCACCCCTCCACTTT. Residues: CAGKTGAVYNSPLHF.

The J gene is TRBJ2-2, the V gene TRBV19; unclear D gene. CDR1 is LNHDA and CDR2 is SQIVND in the germline V gene (reference sequence). V lost 3 bases to trimming and J lost 5 bases, with 10 bases between them. This CDR3 is 14 amino acids long. The CDR3 loop is CASSIPVLTGELFF. In DNA, the CDR3 is TGTGCCAGTAGTATCCCTGTGTTGACCGGGGAGCTGTTTTTT.

This chain connects TRBV19 to TRBJ2-1; 7 bases align to TRBD2. The CDR3 is 15 residues long. J gave up 2 bases and V 3 bases, and 4 bases lay outside the gene matches. The germline CDR1 and CDR2 sequences are LNHDA and SQIVND (reference sequence). Here the CDR3 reads CASSIGTIPYNEQFF. CDR3 DNA sequence: TGTGCCAGTAGTATTGGGACTATACCCTACAATGAGCAGTTCTTC.

The chain uses TRBV30 and TRBJ1-4; 7 bases map to TRBD1. Trimming cost V 2 bases and J 5 bases; bases outside gene matches: 2. The CDR3 has 13 amino acids. In germline, CDR1 is GTSNPN, CDR2 SVGIG (reference sequence). CDR3 sequence reads: CAWSWGQNEKLFF. The CDR3 DNA reads as TGTGCCTGGAGTTGGGGACAGAATGAAAAACTGTTTTTT.

The chain is built from TRBV7-9 and TRBJ1-4, with TRBD1 matching over 7 bases. The germline gives CDR1 SEHNR, CDR2 FQNEAQ (reference sequence). The CDR3 totals 16 residues. V shed 2 bases and J 3 bases; nucleotides not matched to a gene: 6. This chain's CDR3 is CASSLWAGTANEKLFF. CDR3 bases: TGTGCCAGCAGCTTATGGGCAGGGACAGCTAATGAAAAACTGTTTTTT.

This clone has just a few counts. The chain joins TRBV19 to TRBJ2-2; perhaps TRBD1 as D (5 bases). The ends were cut back, 5 bases at V and 0 bases at J, with 10 bases in the middle. The germline gives CDR1 LNHDA, CDR2 SQIVND (reference sequence). The CDR3 length is 15 residues. The CDR3 sequence is CASSYRGPNTGELFF. CDR3 DNA: TGTGCCAGTAGTTATAGGGGTCCGAACACCGGGGAGCTGTTTTTT.

The J gene is TRBJ2-3, the V gene TRBV7-2, with D possibly matching TRBD2 (7 bases). The CDR3 is 13 residues long. Germline V gene sequence: CDR1 SGHTA, CDR2 FQGNSA. Trimming removed 8 bases at V and 5 bases at J, with 14 bases between. The CDR3 is CASGGANRDTQYF. CDR3 DNA: TGTGCCAGCGGGGGGGCCAACCGAGATACGCAGTATTTT.

V and J are TRBV6-2 or TRBV6-3 and TRBJ2-7, with D unresolved. Looked up from germline, CDR1 is MNHEY and CDR2 is SVGEGT. This CDR3 has 11 residues. Trimming pared 6 bases from V and 3 bases from J, leaving 6 bases between. The CDR3 here is CASSLYYEQYF. For the CDR3, the DNA is TGTGCCAGCAGCCTCTACTACGAGCAGTACTTC.

CDR3 loop: CASSEAGANEKLFF. Here the CDR3 DNA reads TGTGCCAGCAGTGAAGCGGGGGCGAATGAAAAACTGTTTTTT. The V gene is TRBV6-1, the J gene TRBJ1-4, with D perhaps TRBD1 (6 bases). CDR1 and CDR2 from the germline V gene are MNHNS and SASEGT. V was pared by 0 bases and J by 5 bases, with 7 bases between. This CDR3 contains 14 residues.

The chain employs TRBV2 and TRBJ1-1; 7 bases fit TRBD1. Germline lookup yields CDR1 SNHLY and CDR2 FYNNEI. This CDR3 has 16 residues. The trim removed 6 bases at V and 0 bases at J, leaving 10 bases unmatched. The CDR3 bases are TGTGCCAGCAGGACCGACAGGGATTCAATGAACACTGAAGCTTTCTTT. This translates into CASRTDRDSMNTEAFF.

The chain joins TRBV18 to TRBJ1-5; TRBD1 matches 10 bases. Per germline, CDR1 KGHSH and CDR2 LQKENI. The CDR3 sequence is 16 residues long. V gave up 6 bases and J gave up 1 base; unmatched junction bases: 6. The CDR3, as DNA: TGTGCCAGCTCCCCGGGGGGACAGGGGAGCAATCAGCCCCAGCATTTT. It encodes CASSPGGQGSNQPQHF.

The chain has TRBV28 and TRBJ1-2; D is perhaps TRBD1 (5 bases). Trimming cost V 7 bases and J 4 bases, with 19 bases left between them. Germline V CDR1 and CDR2: MDHEN, SYDVKM. The CDR3 loop spans 15 amino acids. The CDR3 nucleotides read TGTGCCAGCACCTCAACTGGGCAGGGTGGCTATGGCTACACCTTC. Encoded protein: CASTSTGQGGYGYTF.

The V call is TRBV6-5, the J call TRBJ2-6; 7 bases align to TRBD1. The CDR3 sequence is 15 residues long. The germline gives CDR1 MNHEY, CDR2 SVGAGI. J lost 4 bases, V lost 6 bases, and 6 bases had no gene match. The CDR3 loop is CASSTGQAGANVLTF. CDR3 coding DNA: TGTGCCAGCAGCACCGGACAGGCAGGGGCCAACGTCCTGACTTTC.

The V gene is TRBV19, the J gene TRBJ2-7, with 7 positions matching TRBD2. Trimming cost V 3 bases and J 4 bases; bases outside gene matches: 9. This CDR3 region has 15 residues. From germline, CDR1 is LNHDA and CDR2 SQIVND (reference sequence). The CDR3 nucleotides are TGTGCCAGTAGTATGGGAGCGGGGAATTTTTACGAGCAGTACTTC. It specifies CASSMGAGNFYEQYF.

The chain combines TRBV6-5 with TRBJ1-1; weak D call: TRBD1 (5 bases). The CDR3 has 14 amino acids. Germline CDR1 reads MNHEY; CDR2 reads SVGAGI. The ends were cut back, 7 bases at V and 1 base at J, with 13 bases in the middle. The CDR3 region is CASTPPGGNTEAFF. DNA for the CDR3: TGTGCCAGCACCCCCCCGGGGGGGAACACTGAAGCTTTCTTT.

J is TRBJ1-5 and V is TRBV3-1 (or the pseudogene TRBV3-2), with no clear D. CDR3 length equals 15 residues. Germline CDR1 and CDR2: LGHDT and YNNKEL (reference sequence). With 2 bases removed from V and 11 bases from J, the gap between germline ends came to 19 bases. CDR3 protein: CASSQTISGEPTQHF. The CDR3 bases are TGTGCCAGCAGCCAAACCATATCGGGAGAGCCGACCCAGCATTTT.

With respect to this clone: One end of the junction is discordant with germline, which a read error may explain. This CDR3 is CASRRYGGSNNSPLHF. The CDR3 DNA reads as TGTGCCAGCAGGAGATACGGCGGCTCCAATAATTCACCCCTCCACTTT. This sequence joins TRBV5-4 and TRBJ1-6, with D hard to call. Germline values: CDR1 SGHNT, CDR2 YYREEE (reference sequence). The CDR3 consists of 16 residues.

This sequence joins TRBV5-1 and TRBJ1-1; 7 nucleotides align to TRBD1. Germline assignment: CDR1 SGHRS and CDR2 YFSETQ. V was clipped by 4 bases and J by 5 bases; unmatched bases: 11. The CDR3 has 15 residues. CDR3 protein: CASSEVQGVRTEAFF. The CDR3 DNA reads as TGCGCCAGCAGCGAGGTCCAGGGGGTTCGGACTGAAGCTTTCTTT.

The chain combines TRBV7-2 with TRBJ2-1, with 14 bases that match TRBD2. The V and J ends lost 6 bases and 0 bases, in that order; junction bases with no gene match: 7. The CDR3 is 18 amino acids. The V gene's germline CDR1 is SGHTA and CDR2 FQGNSA. The CDR3, as DNA: TGTGCCAGCAGGACTAGCGGGGGGGTCTTAAGCTCCTACAATGAGCAGTTCTTC. Protein product: CASRTSGGVLSSYNEQFF.

The CDR3 sequence: CASSLSQGATRGYTF. DNA of the CDR3: TGCGCCAGCAGCTTATCCCAGGGGGCGACGAGGGGCTACACCTTC. The rearrangement joins TRBV5-1 to TRBJ1-2, with TRBD1 matching over 8 bases. The V segment lost 2 bases and the J segment 8 bases; nucleotides outside the gene matches: 11. This CDR3 region has 15 residues. From germline, CDR1 is SGHRS and CDR2 YFSETQ. The complete variable domain, with remaining parts taken from reference TRBV5-1 and TRBJ1-2, reads KAGVTQTPRYLIKTRGQQVTLSCSPISGHRSVSWYQQTPGQGLQFLFEYFSETQRNKGNFPGRFSGRQFSNSRSEMNVSTLELGDSALYLCASSLSQGATRGYTFGSGTRLTVV.

This sequence joins TRBV27 and TRBJ2-1, with D tentatively TRBD1 (6 bases). The V end was cut by 5 bases, the J end by 4 bases, with 15 bases between. The CDR3 is 15 amino acids. Germline values: CDR1 MNHEY, CDR2 SMNVEV (reference sequence). The DNA of the CDR3 is TGTGCCAGCAGTCTAAGGGGACAATCTTACAATGAGCAGTTCTTC. Protein: CASSLRGQSYNEQFF.

The V call is TRBV5-6, the J call TRBJ1-5, with D perhaps matching TRBD1 (5 bases). CDR1 and CDR2 (germline): SGHDT, YYEEEE. This CDR3 has 15 amino acids. V lost 4 bases to trimming and J lost 3 bases, with 14 bases between them. The CDR3 bases are TGTGCCAGCAGCGGGTCGGGACTGACCAATCAGCCCCAGCATTTT. As protein: CASSGSGLTNQPQHF. The full variable domain, with the rest looked up from reference TRBV5-6 and TRBJ1-5, is DAGVTQSPTHLIKTRGQQVTLRCSPKSGHDTVSWYQQALGQGPQFIFQYYEEEERQRGNFPDRFSGHQFPNYSSELNVNALLLGDSALYLCASSGSGLTNQPQHFGDGTRLSIL.

The genes are TRBV11-3 and TRBJ2-1; 13 bases are a match to TRBD2. The CDR3 loop spans 14 amino acids. Per germline, CDR1 SGHNT and CDR2 YENEEA. V trimming: 4 bases; J trimming: 9 bases; junction bases outside the gene matches: 3. The CDR3 DNA reads TGTGCCAGCAGCTCCCGGACTAGCGGGGGTGAGCAGTTCTTC. It is translated as CASSSRTSGGEQFF. The full variable domain, completed using reference TRBV11-3 and TRBJ2-1, is EAGVVQSPRYKIIEKKQPVAFWCNPISGHNTLYWYLQNLGQGPELLIRYENEEAVDDSQLPKDRFSAERLKGVDSTLKIQPAELGDSAVYLCASSSRTSGGEQFFGPGTRLTVL.